The rows below give T cell receptor beta chains drawn from one sample of a study of blood T cell repertoires in COVID-19. Assay used: immunoSEQ multiplex PCR; TCRdb lists only in-frame clones, some missing. Among 300,000 to 400,000 clones listed, about 90% were seen once. The specimen sequenced was peripheral blood. The source is a woman in her late teens or twenties who had recovered from COVID-19. Each CDR3 is given with its conserved first and last residue. A D gene is named only where the DNA matches it firmly.

V,J,D,CDR3
TRBV5-1,TRBJ2-3,TRBD2,CASRLRTSGRDTQYF
TRBV7-2,TRBJ2-5,.,CASSLGTDSQETQYF
TRBV10-1,TRBJ1-1,.,CASSPRASTEAFF
TRBV7-2,TRBJ1-1,.,CASTYWSTEAFF
TRBV20-1,TRBJ2-1,.,CSARVTDQQFF
TRBV3-1/TRBV3-2,TRBJ1-1,TRBD1,CASSQATGIPSATEAFF
TRBV11-2,TRBJ2-1,.,CASSLRGPSSYNEQFF
TRBV9,TRBJ2-2,TRBD2,CASSVPAGGGTGELFF
TRBV12-5,TRBJ1-4,TRBD1,CASGLGGREKLFF
TRBV5-1,TRBJ2-3,TRBD2,CASSLDGSGISDTQYF
TRBV6-6,TRBJ2-1,.,CASSYSTGRLYNEQFF
TRBV13,TRBJ2-2,.,CASSPRRVATGELFF
TRBV27,TRBJ1-4,.,CASSSGGTNEKLFF
TRBV5-1,TRBJ2-5,TRBD2,CASSPGVAGGKYQETQYF
TRBV5-1,TRBJ2-3,.,CASSAGTGRKTSGSSTDTQYF
TRBV7-9,TRBJ2-5,TRBD2,CASSLGIGGRVETQYF
TRBV12-3/TRBV12-4,TRBJ2-2,TRBD1,CASSTGDTGELFF
TRBV5-1,TRBJ2-1,.,CASSFARSSYNEQFF
TRBV11-3,TRBJ1-1,.,CASSSPGHTGSTEAFF
TRBV7-9,TRBJ1-6,.,CASSFFSPDNSPLHF
TRBV19,TRBJ2-1,TRBD2,CASSMTSGIYNEQFF
TRBV4-3,TRBJ1-2,.,CASSQVGLYGYTF
TRBV27,TRBJ2-4,.,CASSLRPLGSIQYF
TRBV30,TRBJ2-1,.,CAWSVEVNEQFF
TRBV6-5,TRBJ2-5,TRBD2,CASRWTSGSTQYF
TRBV9,TRBJ2-3,TRBD2,CASSVVLAGDTQYF
TRBV5-1,TRBJ1-2,.,CASSLEGDYGYTF
TRBV5-6,TRBJ2-3,TRBD1,CASSPGTAGRRDTQYF
TRBV30,TRBJ1-2,.,CAGLISGTAYGYTF
TRBV9,TRBJ1-3,.,CASSVGAHISGNTIYF
TRBV2,TRBJ2-1,TRBD2,CASSETTSDQEQFF
TRBV4-3,TRBJ2-3,TRBD2,CASSQELAGGTDTQYF
TRBV28,TRBJ1-4,.,CASSSRGFAEKLFF
TRBV4-1,TRBJ2-2,.,CASSPGQSAGELFF
TRBV4-3,TRBJ1-2,.,CASSQDLTGRDYGYTF
TRBV7-9,TRBJ1-3,.,CASSRNAGTRESSGNTIYF
TRBV7-9,TRBJ2-1,TRBD1,CASSLLTGGLGEQFF
TRBV7-2,TRBJ2-6,.,CASRKVGLSGANVLTF
TRBV12-5,TRBJ1-1,.,CASGLSGVDTEAFF
TRBV6-2/TRBV6-3,TRBJ2-1,.,CASSPPGPYNEQFF
TRBV7-8,TRBJ1-5,.,CASSLGGGSNQPQHF
TRBV27,TRBJ1-2,TRBD1,CASSPLDAGQDLYGYTF
TRBV4-1,TRBJ2-6,.,CASSHPGYRFETSGANVLTF
TRBV6-2/TRBV6-3,TRBJ1-1,.,CASSYRRAGFDTEAFF
TRBV5-6,TRBJ1-4,TRBD1,CASSTGTGDEKLFF